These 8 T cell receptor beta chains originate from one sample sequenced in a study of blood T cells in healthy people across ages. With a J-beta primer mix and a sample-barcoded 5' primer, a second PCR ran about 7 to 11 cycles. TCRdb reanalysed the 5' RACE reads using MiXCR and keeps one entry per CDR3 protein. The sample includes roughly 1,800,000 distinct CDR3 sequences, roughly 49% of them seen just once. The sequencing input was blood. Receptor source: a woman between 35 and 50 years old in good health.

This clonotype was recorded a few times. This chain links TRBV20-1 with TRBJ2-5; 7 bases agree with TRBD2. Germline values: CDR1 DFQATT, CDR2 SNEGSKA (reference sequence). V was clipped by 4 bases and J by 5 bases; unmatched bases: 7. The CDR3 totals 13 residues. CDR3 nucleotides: TGCAGTGCTACCCCGGGGGGTTGGGAGACCCAGTACTTC. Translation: CSATPGGWETQYF.

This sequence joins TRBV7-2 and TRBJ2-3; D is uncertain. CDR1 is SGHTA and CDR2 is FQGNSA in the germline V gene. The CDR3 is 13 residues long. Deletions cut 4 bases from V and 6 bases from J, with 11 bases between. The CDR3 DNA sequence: TGTGCCAGCAGCTCGCCTTCTGGGGATACGCAGTATTTT. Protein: CASSSPSGDTQYF.

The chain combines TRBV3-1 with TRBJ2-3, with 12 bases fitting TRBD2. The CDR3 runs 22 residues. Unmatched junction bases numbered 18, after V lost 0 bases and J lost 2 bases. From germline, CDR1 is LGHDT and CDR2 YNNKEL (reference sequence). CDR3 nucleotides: TGTGCCAGCAGCCAAGATCACAAAATCACGCTGACTAGCGGGGGAATCACAGATACGCAGTATTTT. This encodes CASSQDHKITLTSGGITDTQYF.

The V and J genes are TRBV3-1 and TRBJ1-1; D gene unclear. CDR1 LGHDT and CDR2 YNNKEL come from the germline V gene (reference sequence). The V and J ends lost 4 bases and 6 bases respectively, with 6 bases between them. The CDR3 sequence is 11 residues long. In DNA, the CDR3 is TGTGCCAGCAGCCGTGCCGCTGAAGCTTTCTTT. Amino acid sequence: CASSRAAEAFF. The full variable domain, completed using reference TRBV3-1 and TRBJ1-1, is DTAVSQTPKYLVTQMGNDKSIKCEQNLGHDTMYWYKQDSKKFLKIMFSYNNKELIINETVPNRFSPKSPDKAHLNLHINSLELGDSAVYFCASSRAAEAFFGQGTRLTVV.

CDR3 residues: CASSLAGSLQAHEQYF. CDR3 bases: TGTGCCAGCAGCTTGGCCGGGTCCTTACAAGCCCACGAGCAGTACTTC. This chain links TRBV5-5 with TRBJ2-7; no clear D. V was trimmed by 0 bases and J by 5 bases, leaving 18 bases between them. Per germline, CDR1 SGHKS and CDR2 YYEKEE (reference sequence). The CDR3 covers 16 residues.

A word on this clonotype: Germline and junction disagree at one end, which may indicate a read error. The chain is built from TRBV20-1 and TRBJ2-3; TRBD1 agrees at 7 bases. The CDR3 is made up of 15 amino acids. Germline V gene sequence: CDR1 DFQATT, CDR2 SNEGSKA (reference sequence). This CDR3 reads CNARDPDRAGDTQYF. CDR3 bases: TGCAATGCTAGAGACCCCGACAGGGCGGGAGATACGCAGTATTTT.

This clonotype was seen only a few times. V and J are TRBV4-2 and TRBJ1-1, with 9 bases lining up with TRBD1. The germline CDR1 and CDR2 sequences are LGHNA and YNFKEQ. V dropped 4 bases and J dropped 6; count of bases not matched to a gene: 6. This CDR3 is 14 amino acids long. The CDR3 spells CASSLTTGGPEAFF. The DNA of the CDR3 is TGTGCCAGCAGCCTTACTACAGGGGGCCCTGAAGCTTTCTTT.

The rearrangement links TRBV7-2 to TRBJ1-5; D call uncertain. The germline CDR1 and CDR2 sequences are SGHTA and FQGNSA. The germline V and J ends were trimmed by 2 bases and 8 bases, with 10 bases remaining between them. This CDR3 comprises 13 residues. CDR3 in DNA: TGTGCCAGCAGCTTATCCGTAACGGAGCCCCAGCATTTT. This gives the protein CASSLSVTEPQHF.